The text below deals with one TCR beta chain. Its antigen is undetermined. The data belong to a study of cytomegalovirus exposure and HLA in healthy donors. Study-level points and caveats: Some V segments (TRBV6-2 and TRBV6-3 among them) were excluded as indistinguishable. In a later analysis, common viral pathogens appeared linked to several of the most significant clusters. Altogether, 150 to 200 TCR beta chains were recorded as cytomegalovirus-associated.

V gave up 2 bases and J gave up 5 bases, with 13 bases separating them. This CDR3 spans 15 amino acids. Germline V gives CDR1 SGHRS, CDR2 YFSETQ. Use of 60 Vbeta and 13 Jbeta primers characterized the PCR. Profiling relied on immunoSEQ multiplex PCR, and the TCRdb table lists in-frame clones only, not all of them. The sample shows tens of thousands of clones, 60% to 85% of them seen only once. The sequence was obtained from a male donor in good health and CMV-seropositive. The sequencing input was PBMCs. V is TRBV5-1 and J is TRBJ2-2; D is perhaps TRBD2 (6 bases). The CDR3 coding sequence is TGCGCCAGCAGCTTTTGGGGCGCGGGGACCGGGGAGCTGTTTTTT. It codes for CASSFWGAGTGELFF.